These 7 T cell receptor beta chains were sequenced from one sample in a study of T cells in Graves' hyperthyroidism and ophthalmopathy. The TCR beta CDR3 regions underwent amplification using RNA transcripts as the source. When the TCR CDR3 underwent first-round RT-PCR, the HTBI primer set was used. MiXCR, applied by TCRdb to the multiplex PCR reads, yields one record per CDR3 protein. The sample yields 350,000 to 400,000 distinct CDR3 sequences, 19% seen once. The sample comprised blood. These receptor sequences come from a woman aged 18-29 years with Graves' hyperthyroidism.

This clonotype has ten or more counts. V and J are TRBV19 and TRBJ1-2, with TRBD1 matching over 9 bases. Trimming cost V 6 bases and J 2 bases; bases outside gene matches: 10. The CDR3 is made up of 16 amino acids. From germline, CDR1 is LNHDA and CDR2 SQIVND (reference sequence). The CDR3 protein is CASRRNPGQGNYGYTF. The CDR3, as DNA: TGTGCCAGTAGGCGAAATCCGGGACAGGGCAACTATGGCTACACCTTC.

This clonotype was recorded many times. A much larger clonotype is one base distant, so this may be a read error. The chain combines TRBV6-1 with TRBJ1-2; 7 bases align to TRBD1. This CDR3 is built from 14 residues. V trimming: 8 bases; J trimming: 4 bases; junction bases outside the gene matches: 10. Germline V gene lookup returns CDR1 MNHNS and CDR2 SASEGT. The CDR3 coding sequence is TGTGCCAGCGGGGAGGACAGGAGGGCCTATGGCTACACCTTC. Translation gives CASGEDRRAYGYTF.

This clonotype was detected many times. The chain joins TRBV7-8 to TRBJ1-2; possible D gene TRBD1, 6 bases. V was clipped by 1 base and J by 4 bases, with 13 bases between them. This CDR3 spans 15 amino acids. Germline V gives CDR1 SGHVS, CDR2 FQNEAQ. In DNA, the CDR3 is TGTGCCAGCAGCTTAGAAGGGGGGCGCAGCTATGGCTACACCTTC. This encodes CASSLEGGRSYGYTF.

This clonotype was found a few times. V and J are TRBV29-1 and TRBJ2-4, with D perhaps TRBD2 (7 bases). Germline CDR1 reads SQVTM; CDR2 reads ANQGSEA. There are 12 residues in the CDR3. V lost 0 bases, J lost 8 bases, and 8 bases lay in between. The chain's CDR3 is CSVEEGGDIQYF. Written as DNA, the CDR3 is TGCAGCGTTGAAGAAGGGGGGGACATTCAGTACTTC.

This chain connects TRBV6-1 to TRBJ2-5; D is ambiguous. The CDR3 covers 14 residues. Deletions cut 1 base from V and 6 bases from J, with 12 bases between. Germline V CDR1 and CDR2: MNHNS, SASEGT. The CDR3 DNA follows: TGTGCCAGCAGTGAAGGTTCCCGGCGGCAGACCCAGTACTTC. Translation gives CASSEGSRRQTQYF.

This clonotype was seen many times. The gene calls are TRBV9 and TRBJ2-7, with TRBD2 identical over 9 bases. Germline CDR1 is SGDLS and CDR2 is YYNGEE. The CDR3 loop spans 16 amino acids. V lost 4 bases, J lost 0 bases, and 8 bases stayed unmatched. CDR3 bases: TGTGCCAGCAGCCCCGGGAGGGGACTAGCCTCCTACGAGCAGTACTTC. Its protein product is CASSPGRGLASYEQYF.

This clonotype was seen ten or more times. The J gene is TRBJ1-1, the V gene TRBV11-1, with 7 nucleotides matching TRBD1. The ends lost 5 bases at V and 13 bases at J; junction bases unmatched: 7. Germline V gives CDR1 SGHAT, CDR2 FQDESV (reference sequence). The length of the CDR3 is 11 residues. The CDR3 reads CASSPRQGDFF. The CDR3 coding sequence is TGTGCCAGCAGCCCCAGACAGGGTGATTTCTTT.